The rows below give T cell receptor beta chains drawn from one sample of a study of blood T cell repertoires in COVID-19. Assay: immunoSEQ multiplex PCR; the TCRdb copy retains only in-frame clones and omits some. This table has roughly 49,000 clones, approximately 86% appearing once. What was sequenced was peripheral blood. These receptors originate from a man older than 75 with active COVID-19. Both conserved end residues are part of each CDR3. The D gene is left open where the match is weak. A row's size may be missing; if present it is once, few, many or a size class.

TRBV4-3	once	-	TRBJ1-5	17	CASSQDRDGDSHQPQHF	TGCGCCAGCAGCCAAGACCGTGACGGCGATAGCCATCAGCCCCAGCATTTT
TRBV9	-	TRBD1	TRBJ2-5	16	CASSVTQQGAGETQYF	TGTGCCAGCAGCGTAACTCAACAGGGGGCGGGGGAGACCCAGTACTTC
TRBV6-5	-	-	TRBJ1-3	12	CASRDSGNTIYF	TGTGCCAGCCGGGACTCTGGAAACACCATATATTTT
TRBV12-3/TRBV12-4	once	TRBD1	TRBJ2-7	12	CASRWTGSEQYF	TGTGCCAGCCGATGGACAGGGAGCGAGCAGTACTTC
TRBV7-2	-	TRBD1	TRBJ1-6	15	CASSPYEGAGSPLHF	TGTGCCAGCAGCCCTTACGAGGGGGCTGGTTCACCCCTCCACTTT
TRBV19	few	-	TRBJ2-7	12	CASSITPGEQYF	TGTGCCAGTAGTATTACCCCGGGAGAGCAGTACTTC
TRBV3-1/TRBV3-2	-	-	TRBJ1-3	16	CASSMSLGQSGNTIYF	TGTGCCAGCAGCATGTCATTGGGGCAATCTGGAAACACCATATATTTT
TRBV6-1	-	TRBD1	TRBJ1-1	18	CASSEQGQGLSQNTEAFF	TGTGCCAGCAGTGAACAAGGACAGGGCCTATCCCAGAACACTGAAGCTTTCTTT
TRBV28	once	-	TRBJ2-7	14	CASRAGAGPYEQYF	TGTGCCAGCAGAGCAGGGGCTGGTCCCTACGAGCAGTACTTC
TRBV30	-	-	TRBJ1-1	11	CAWSSGSQAFF	TGTGCCTGGAGTTCGGGGAGTCAAGCTTTCTTT
TRBV6-5	-	-	TRBJ2-5	15	CASSGIGGVQETQYF	TGTGCCAGCTCCGGAATCGGCGGAGTCCAAGAGACCCAGTACTTC
TRBV6-5	-	TRBD2	TRBJ2-7	12	CASGTTIYEQYF	TGTGCCAGCGGGACTACCATCTACGAGCAGTACTTC
TRBV2	-	-	TRBJ2-7	14	CASRRLGDINEQYF	TGTGCCAGCAGACGTTTAGGGGACATTAACGAGCAGTACTTC
TRBV19	-	-	TRBJ2-5	12	CASSPSRETQYF	TGTGCCAGTAGTCCCTCCCGAGAGACCCAGTACTTC
TRBV3-1/TRBV3-2	-	-	TRBJ2-5	13	CASTLGGPETQYF	TGTGCCAGCACCCTAGGGGGACCCGAGACCCAGTACTTC
TRBV7-2	-	TRBD2	TRBJ2-1	16	CASSPRGGSNDNEQFF	TGTGCCAGCAGCCCCAGAGGCGGGAGTAACGACAATGAGCAGTTCTTC
TRBV4-1	-	TRBD1	TRBJ1-4	14	CASSQGQVNEKLFF	TGCGCCAGCAGCCAGGGACAGGTAAATGAAAAACTGTTTTTT
TRBV7-6	-	TRBD2	TRBJ2-2	15	CASSLASGSTGELFF	TGTGCCAGCAGCTTAGCTAGCGGGAGCACCGGGGAGCTGTTTTTT
TRBV2	once	TRBD1	TRBJ2-7	15	CASNFGQGGTYEQYF	TGTGCCAGCAATTTCGGACAGGGTGGGACCTACGAGCAGTACTTC
TRBV4-3	-	TRBD2	TRBJ2-5	16	CASSQVRTSGKETQYF	TGCGCCAGCAGCCAAGTGAGGACTAGCGGGAAAGAGACCCAGTACTTC
TRBV28	once	-	TRBJ1-5	15	CASSLAGGLNQPQHF	TGTGCCAGCAGTTTAGCGGGGGGCCTGAATCAGCCCCAGCATTTT
TRBV6-6	-	-	TRBJ2-5	13	CASSPGPLSTQYF	TGTGCCAGCAGCCCTGGGCCCCTCTCTACCCAGTACTTC
TRBV7-8	-	-	TRBJ2-1	13	CASSSQGYNEQFF	TGTGCCAGCAGCTCGCAGGGTTACAATGAGCAGTTCTTC
TRBV5-6	-	-	TRBJ1-4	11	CASSFGEKLFF	TGTGCCAGCAGCTTCGGTGAAAAACTGTTTTTT
TRBV19	-	-	TRBJ2-1	15	CASSRAQRVNNEQFF	TGTGCCAGTAGTAGAGCCCAAAGAGTAAACAATGAGCAGTTCTTC